This passage covers 9 T cell receptor beta chains from one sample sequenced in a study of T cell changes during pregnancy in multiple sclerosis. Only in-frame clones appear in the TCRdb table, and some are missing; sequencing was by immunoSEQ multiplex PCR. The sample consists of around 80,000 clones, 94% of them appearing once. Sequencing used peripheral blood, obtained in the second trimester of pregnancy. The receptor set was obtained from a female donor in good health, enrolled as a control in a pregnancy study.

The genes are TRBV2 and TRBJ2-5; TRBD1 agrees at 9 bases. CDR3 size: 14 residues. Trimming took 2 bases from V and 5 from J; bases not matched to a gene: 3. Looked up from germline, CDR1 is SNHLY and CDR2 is FYNNEI. In nucleotides, the CDR3 is TGTGCCAGCAGTGAAACAGGGGGCTCGGAGACCCAGTACTTC. Translation: CASSETGGSETQYF. Filled out from reference TRBV2 and TRBJ2-5, the complete variable domain reads EPEVTQTPSHQVTQMGQEVILRCVPISNHLYFYWYRQILGQKVEFLVSFYNNEISEKSEIFDDQFSVERPDGSNFTLKIRSTKLEDSAMYFCASSETGGSETQYFGPGTRLLVL.

The chain joins TRBV28 to TRBJ1-5, with 8 bases that match TRBD1. The CDR3 is 17 residues long. Germline V CDR1 and CDR2: MDHEN, SYDVKM. The junction had 9 bases not matched to a gene; V was cut back by 2 bases and J by 3 bases. CDR3 sequence (DNA): TGTGCCAGCAGTTTAGGACAGGGACTAAAGGTCAATCAGCCCCAGCATTTT. Translated: CASSLGQGLKVNQPQHF.

The chain recombines TRBV5-4 with TRBJ2-1, with D hard to call. This CDR3 spans 11 amino acids. Per germline, CDR1 SGHNT and CDR2 YYREEE (reference sequence). The V gene lost 4 bases and the J gene lost 3 bases, with 2 bases spanning the gap. DNA for the CDR3: TGTGCCAGCAGCCACTACAATGAGCAGTTCTTC. This sequence encodes CASSHYNEQFF.

J is TRBJ1-4 and V is TRBV7-2; D ambiguous. The germline gives CDR1 SGHTA, CDR2 FQGNSA. Trimming cost V 2 bases and J 8 bases, with 12 bases left between them. The CDR3 spans 14 residues. CDR3 DNA sequence: TGTGCCAGCAGCTTAAATCGTGCGGTGGAAAAACTGTTTTTT. Translated, it gives CASSLNRAVEKLFF. Filled out from reference TRBV7-2 and TRBJ1-4, the complete variable domain reads GAGVSQSPSNKVTEKGKDVELRCDPISGHTALYWYRQSLGQGLEFLIYFQGNSAPDKSGLPSDRFSAERTGGSVSTLTIQRTQQEDSAVYLCASSLNRAVEKLFFGSGTQLSVL.

V gene TRBV28 combines with J gene TRBJ2-7; 7 nucleotides line up with TRBD2. There are 15 residues in the CDR3. Unmatched junction bases numbered 7, after V lost 3 bases and J lost 2 bases. Germline V gives CDR1 MDHEN, CDR2 SYDVKM. CDR3 sequence reads: CASSFKLGGTYEQYF. The CDR3, as DNA: TGTGCCAGCAGTTTTAAGCTCGGGGGGACCTACGAGCAGTACTTC.

The chain employs TRBV28 and TRBJ2-1; perhaps TRBD2 as D (5 bases). With 5 bases removed from V and 0 bases from J, the gap between germline ends came to 8 bases. The CDR3 length is 14 residues. CDR1 is MDHEN and CDR2 is SYDVKM in the germline V gene. Here the CDR3 reads CASSAGSSYNEQFF. The DNA of the CDR3 is TGTGCCAGCAGTGCGGGTAGCTCCTACAATGAGCAGTTCTTC.

The chain couples TRBV9 to TRBJ1-2; the D is unclear. The germline CDR1 and CDR2 sequences are SGDLS and YYNGEE. Trimming left V 0 bases short and J 1 base short, with 4 bases between. This CDR3 spans 13 amino acids. The CDR3: CASSVADNYGYTF. In DNA form, the CDR3 reads TGTGCCAGCAGCGTAGCAGATAACTATGGCTACACCTTC.

This clone was found a few times. This sequence joins TRBV5-1 and TRBJ1-2, with a possible D match to TRBD1 (6 bases). Trimming cost V 4 bases and J 8 bases, with 21 bases left between them. The CDR3 covers 15 residues. Germline V gene lookup returns CDR1 SGHRS and CDR2 YFSETQ. The CDR3 loop is CASSPGLGQLAGYTF. DNA of the CDR3: TGCGCCAGCAGCCCGGGGCTCGGACAGCTGGCCGGCTACACCTTC.

The chain joins TRBV5-6 to TRBJ2-6; 7 nucleotides agree with TRBD1. The CDR3 runs to 19 residues. J was trimmed by 0 bases and V by 4 bases; bases with no gene match: 13. In germline, CDR1 is SGHDT, CDR2 YYEEEE. For the CDR3, the DNA is TGTGCCAGCAGCCGACTCGGACAGGCTGTTTCCTCTGGGGCCAACGTCCTGACTTTC. Translation: CASSRLGQAVSSGANVLTF.